This T cell receptor beta chain was captured by sequencing in a study of CD8+CD57+ T cells in acquired aplastic anemia. On the study more broadly: Across the sorted CD4+ and CD8+ cells, DNA amounts averaged 3.2 ug. Researchers reported that healthy donors averaged roughly 10 million reads for CD4+ cells. Study conclusions and caveats: Patients and controls shared under 35 CD8+ CDR3 sequences, which appeared highly expressed in patients and within their immunodominant clones. Patients were compared with controls for CD8+ Simpson's diversity, and no significant difference emerged.

TCR beta VDJ and CDR3 profiles were obtained from a genomic DNA template. TCRdb re-called the reads through MiXCR, storing one row per CDR3 protein. The table lists 400,000 to 450,000 distinct CDR3 sequences, about two thirds of them singletons. The CDR3 covers 18 residues. Unmatched junction bases numbered 19, after V lost 5 bases and J lost 7 bases. Germline V gives CDR1 SEHNR, CDR2 FQNEAQ (reference sequence). Notes on this clonotype: The target antigen is unknown.

The sequenced material came from sorted CD4+, CD8+, or CD8+CD57+ T cells (not recorded which) from PBMCs. This sequence was found in a human donor in good health, serving as a control. V usage is TRBV7-9 and J usage is TRBJ2-1, with 8 bases lining up with TRBD2. CDR3 DNA: TGTGCCAGCAGCGGGGCATTAGCGGGGAGGCCGCATGGGAATGAGCAGTTCTTC. Amino acid sequence: CASSGALAGRPHGNEQFF.